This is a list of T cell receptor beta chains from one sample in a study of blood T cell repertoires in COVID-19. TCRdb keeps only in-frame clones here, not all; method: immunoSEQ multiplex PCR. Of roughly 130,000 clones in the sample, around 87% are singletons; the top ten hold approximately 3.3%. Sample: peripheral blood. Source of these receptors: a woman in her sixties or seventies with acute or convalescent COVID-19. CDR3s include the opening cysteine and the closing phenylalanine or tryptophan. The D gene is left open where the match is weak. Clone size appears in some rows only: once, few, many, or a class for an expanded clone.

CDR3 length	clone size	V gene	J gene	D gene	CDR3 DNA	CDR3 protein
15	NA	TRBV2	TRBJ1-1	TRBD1	TGTGCCAGCAGTGAAGGCAGGGGGCGCATGACTGAAGCTTTCTTT	CASSEGRGRMTEAFF
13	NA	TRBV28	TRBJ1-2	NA	TGTGCCAGCAGGGGCCCTGCGGCGGGGGGCTACACCTTC	CASRGPAAGGYTF
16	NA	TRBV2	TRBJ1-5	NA	TGTGCCAGCAGCCTCGACAGGTCCCATAGCAATCAGCCCCAGCATTTT	CASSLDRSHSNQPQHF
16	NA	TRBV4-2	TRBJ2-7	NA	TGTGCCAGCAGCCAAGATATGGGGGGTTACTCCTACGAGCAGTACTTC	CASSQDMGGYSYEQYF
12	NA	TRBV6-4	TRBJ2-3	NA	TGTGCCAGCAGTGACTGGGGAGGTACGCAGTATTTT	CASSDWGGTQYF
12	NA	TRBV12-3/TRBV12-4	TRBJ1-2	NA	TGTGCCAGCAGCCACAGGGACCATGGCTACACCTTC	CASSHRDHGYTF
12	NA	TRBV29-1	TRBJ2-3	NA	TGCAGCGCAACGGAGGGCACAGATACGCAGTATTTT	CSATEGTDTQYF
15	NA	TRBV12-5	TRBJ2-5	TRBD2	TGTGCTAGTGCCGCCCCCCTAGCGGTGGGGGAGACCCAGTACTTC	CASAAPLAVGETQYF
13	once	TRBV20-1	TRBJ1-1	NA	TGCAGTGCTAGTCTGGGTAGGGGGATGCGGGCTTTCTTT	CSASLGRGMRAFF
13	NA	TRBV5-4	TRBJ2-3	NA	TGTGCCAGCAGGCCAGATGCCACAGATACGCAGTATTTT	CASRPDATDTQYF
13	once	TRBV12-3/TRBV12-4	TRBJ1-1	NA	TGTGCCATCAAGACGGGACTCGATTTTGAAGCTTTCTTT	CAIKTGLDFEAFF
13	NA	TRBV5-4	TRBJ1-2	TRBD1	TGTGCCAGCAGCTCAATAGGGGGCGTTGGCTACACCTTC	CASSSIGGVGYTF
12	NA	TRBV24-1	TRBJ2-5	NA	TGTGCCACCAGCCGCGGGTGGGAGACCCAGTACTTC	CATSRGWETQYF
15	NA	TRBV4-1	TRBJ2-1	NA	TGCGCCAGCAGCCATAGCGTTAGCTCCTACAATGAGCAGTTCTTC	CASSHSVSSYNEQFF
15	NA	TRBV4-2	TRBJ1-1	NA	TGTGCCAGCAGCCAAGATATAGGAGGGTACACTGAAGCTTTCTTT	CASSQDIGGYTEAFF
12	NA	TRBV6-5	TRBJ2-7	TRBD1	TGTGCCACCGCGGGACAGGGCTACGAGCAGTACTTC	CATAGQGYEQYF
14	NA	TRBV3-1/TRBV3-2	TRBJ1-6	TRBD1	TGTGCCAGCAGCCCGGACAGGTTGAATTCACCCCTCCACTTT	CASSPDRLNSPLHF
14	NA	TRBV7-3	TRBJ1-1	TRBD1	TGTGCCAGCAGCCTGGGAGGGCAGGGGGCAGCAGCTTTCTTT	CASSLGGQGAAAFF
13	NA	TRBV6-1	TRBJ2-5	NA	TGTGCCAGCAGTGAGGGGGGGCAGGAGACCCAGTACTTC	CASSEGGQETQYF
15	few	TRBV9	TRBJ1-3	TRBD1	TGTGCCAGCAGCGCCGGACAGGGGGCTGGAAACACCATATATTTT	CASSAGQGAGNTIYF
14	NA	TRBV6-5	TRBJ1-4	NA	TGTGCCAGCGCTTCCGGGACAAAGGCTGAAAAACTGTTTTTT	CASASGTKAEKLFF
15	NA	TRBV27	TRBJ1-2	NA	TGTGCCAGCAGTTTGGAAAGGCAGGGGATCGCTGGCTACACCTTC	CASSLERQGIAGYTF
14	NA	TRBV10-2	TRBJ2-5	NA	TGCGCCAGCAGAAGTGATTCGGTGTTCCCGCCCCAGTACTTC	CASRSDSVFPPQYF
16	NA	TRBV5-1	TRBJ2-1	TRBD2	TGCGCCAGCAGCTTGGCCGGGGGGACGGTGGGGAATGAGCAGTTCTTC	CASSLAGGTVGNEQFF
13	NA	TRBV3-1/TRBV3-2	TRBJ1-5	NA	TGTGCCAGCAGCCAAGGCAGGGTTCAGCCCCAGCATTTT	CASSQGRVQPQHF
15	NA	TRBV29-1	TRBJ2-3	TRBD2	TGCAGCGCCTCGGGACTAGCGGGACTCCTAGATACGCAGTATTTT	CSASGLAGLLDTQYF
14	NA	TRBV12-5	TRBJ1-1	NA	TGTGCTAGTGGTTTGGGCAGGGTCCTAGCTGAAGCTTTCTTT	CASGLGRVLAEAFF
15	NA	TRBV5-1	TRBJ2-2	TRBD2	TGCGCCAGCAGTCCTAGCGGGAGAAACACCGGGGAGCTGTTTTTT	CASSPSGRNTGELFF
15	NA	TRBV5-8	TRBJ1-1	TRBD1	TGTGCCAGCAGCTTGGAACAGGGGGGAGTTAATGAAGCTTTCTTT	CASSLEQGGVNEAFF
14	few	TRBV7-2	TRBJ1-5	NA	TGTGCCAGCAGCCTTGACATTAGCAATCAGCCCCAGCATTTT	CASSLDISNQPQHF
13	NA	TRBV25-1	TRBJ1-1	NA	TGTGCCAGCAGTGATGGAGTGAACACTGAAGCTTTCTTT	CASSDGVNTEAFF
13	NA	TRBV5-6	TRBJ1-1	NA	TGTGCCAGCAGCGGGACGGGGAGGACTGAAGCTTTCTTT	CASSGTGRTEAFF
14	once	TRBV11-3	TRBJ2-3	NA	TGTGCCAGCAGCCTAGGACAGCACACAGATACGCAGTATTTT	CASSLGQHTDTQYF
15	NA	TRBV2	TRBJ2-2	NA	TGTGCCAGCAGTGCTACCAGGGGTCAGGCCGGGGAGCTGTTTTTT	CASSATRGQAGELFF
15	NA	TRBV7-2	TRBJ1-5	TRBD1	TGTGCCAGCAGCTTGACAGGGTCTAGCAATCAGCCCCAGCATTTT	CASSLTGSSNQPQHF
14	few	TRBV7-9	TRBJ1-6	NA	TGTGCCAGCAGCTTAGCGTCGGCTAGCTCACCCCTCCACTTT	CASSLASASSPLHF
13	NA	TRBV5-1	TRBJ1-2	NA	TGCGCCAGCAGCCCCCCGGGAAACTATGGCTACACCTTC	CASSPPGNYGYTF
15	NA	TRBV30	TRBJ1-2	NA	TGTGCCTGGAGTGAGCCCACAGAATTCCGCTATGGCTACACCTTC	CAWSEPTEFRYGYTF
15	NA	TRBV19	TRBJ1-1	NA	TGTGCCAGTACCCTCTGGCCGGGGGTGAGCACTGAAGCTTTCTTT	CASTLWPGVSTEAFF
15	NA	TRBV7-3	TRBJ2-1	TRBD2	TGTGCCAGCAGCCTAGCGGGAGGTGTATACAATGAGCAGTTCTTC	CASSLAGGVYNEQFF
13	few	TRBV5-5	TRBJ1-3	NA	TGTGCCAGCAGCTTGTCGGCTGGAAACACCATATATTTT	CASSLSAGNTIYF
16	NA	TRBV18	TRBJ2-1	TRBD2	TGTGCCAGCTCACCTACTAGCGGGAGGGTGAGGAATGAGCAGTTCTTC	CASSPTSGRVRNEQFF
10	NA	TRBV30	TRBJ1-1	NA	TGTGCCGGACTACAGGCTGAAGCTTTCTTT	CAGLQAEAFF
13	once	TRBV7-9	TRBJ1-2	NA	TGTGCCAGCAGCTTGGGACTGTCCGTCGGCTACACCTTC	CASSLGLSVGYTF
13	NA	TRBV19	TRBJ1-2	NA	TGTGCCAGCCGAGTCACAGGGTTGAATGGCTACACCTTC	CASRVTGLNGYTF
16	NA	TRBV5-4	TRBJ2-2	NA	TGTGCCAGCAGCCTTGGGGTAGCGCGAGGGACCGGGGAGCTGTTTTTT	CASSLGVARGTGELFF
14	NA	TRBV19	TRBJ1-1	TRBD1	TGTGCCAGTTCGGGACAGGGACATAACACTGAAGCTTTCTTT	CASSGQGHNTEAFF
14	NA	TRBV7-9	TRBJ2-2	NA	TGTGCCAGCAGCTTATCCCGGAACACCGGGGAGCTGTTTTTT	CASSLSRNTGELFF
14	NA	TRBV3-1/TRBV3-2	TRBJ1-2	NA	TGTGCCAGCAGCCAACGGACGGGAGAGGATGGCTACACCTTC	CASSQRTGEDGYTF